A selection of T cell receptor beta chains follows, all from one sample in a study of shared clonotypes between healthy human individuals. Clones were sequenced by immunoSEQ multiplex PCR, and TCRdb holds only the in-frame ones, with some missing. The data contain around 1.9 million clones, over 85% of them singletons. The specimen was naive CD8+ T cells from PBMCs. These receptors all come from a young man in good health. Some clones in this sample may be carry-over from other donors' samples. CDR3s include the opening cysteine and the closing phenylalanine or tryptophan. D genes are given only for firm matches. Only some rows state a clone size, as once, few, many or a class for expanded clones.

V	size	D	J	CDR3	DNA
TRBV5-1	-	-	TRBJ1-3	CASSNGRNSGNTIYF	TGCGCCAGCAGCAACGGACGGAACTCTGGAAACACCATATATTTT
TRBV27	-	-	TRBJ1-1	CASSLILGSEAFF	TGTGCCAGCAGTTTAATTCTGGGCAGTGAAGCTTTCTTT
TRBV10-3	-	-	TRBJ2-7	CAISEVQEPYEQYF	TGTGCCATCAGTGAGGTACAGGAGCCTTACGAGCAGTACTTC
TRBV7-9	-	-	TRBJ1-1	CASSLGGGVTEAFF	TGTGCCAGCAGCTTAGGAGGAGGGGTGACTGAAGCTTTCTTT
TRBV30	few	-	TRBJ1-5	CAWSVWTGNQPQHF	TGTGCCTGGAGTGTTTGGACGGGCAATCAGCCCCAGCATTTT
TRBV19	-	-	TRBJ2-1	CASSRDPRNEQFF	TGTGCCAGTAGTAGGGACCCCCGCAATGAGCAGTTCTTC
TRBV5-6	-	-	TRBJ2-7	CVSSSLDLILSSYEQYF	TGTGTCAGCAGCTCGCTAGACCTAATCTTGAGCTCCTACGAGCAGTACTTC
TRBV28	-	-	TRBJ2-1	CASSLVAAEEQFF	TGTGCCAGCAGTTTGGTTGCAGCGGAAGAGCAGTTCTTC
TRBV19	-	-	TRBJ2-1	CASSTQQGDEQFF	TGTGCCAGTAGTACCCAACAGGGCGATGAGCAGTTCTTC
TRBV27	-	TRBD2	TRBJ2-3	CASSLRLAMTNTDTQYF	TGTGCCAGCAGTCTACGACTAGCGATGACGAACACAGATACGCAGTATTTT
TRBV9	-	-	TRBJ2-1	CASSVFGQGYNEQFF	TGTGCCAGCAGCGTTTTTGGGCAGGGCTACAATGAGCAGTTCTTC
TRBV7-9	-	-	TRBJ2-7	CASSSTTYEQYF	TGTGCCAGCAGCTCAACAACCTACGAGCAGTACTTC
TRBV7-3	-	-	TRBJ2-7	CASSLGQGTYEQYF	TGTGCCAGCAGCTTAGGGCAGGGAACCTACGAGCAGTACTTC
TRBV19	-	-	TRBJ1-1	CASSIGAGTEAFF	TGTGCCAGTAGTATTGGTGCGGGGACTGAAGCTTTCTTT
TRBV19	-	TRBD1	TRBJ1-3	CASNIRGHENTIYF	TGTGCCAGTAACATCAGGGGGCATGAAAACACCATATATTTT
TRBV19	-	TRBD1	TRBJ2-1	CASSTGQGGNEQFF	TGTGCCAGTAGTACGGGACAGGGCGGCAATGAGCAGTTCTTC
TRBV6-5	-	-	TRBJ1-1	CASSYSRGSTEAFF	TGTGCCAGCAGTTACTCCCGGGGGAGCACTGAAGCTTTCTTT
TRBV4-1	-	TRBD2	TRBJ2-1	CASSQGLAGGFYNEQFF	TGCGCCAGCAGCCAAGGGTTAGCGGGAGGTTTCTACAATGAGCAGTTCTTC
TRBV27	-	-	TRBJ2-1	CASRLDGSYNEQFF	TGTGCCAGTCGACTAGATGGCTCCTACAATGAGCAGTTCTTC
TRBV25-1	-	-	TRBJ1-4	CASSAQGINEKLFF	TGTGCCAGCAGTGCCCAGGGTATTAATGAAAAACTGTTTTTT
TRBV29-1	-	-	TRBJ2-5	CSVEESSWGETQYF	TGCAGCGTTGAAGAGTCCTCGTGGGGGGAGACCCAGTACTTC
TRBV29-1	-	-	TRBJ1-3	CSALTGNGNTIYF	TGCAGCGCGCTTACAGGGAATGGAAACACCATATATTTT
TRBV7-7	-	TRBD2	TRBJ2-3	CASSPWASGDTDTQYF	TGTGCCAGCAGCCCTTGGGCTAGCGGGGACACAGATACGCAGTATTTT
TRBV6-5	-	TRBD2	TRBJ2-7	CASSEGLAGDEQYF	TGTGCCAGCAGTGAAGGACTAGCGGGAGACGAGCAGTACTTC
TRBV19	-	-	TRBJ1-1	CASSLGGGGTEAFF	TGTGCCAGTAGTCTAGGGGGAGGGGGCACTGAAGCTTTCTTT
TRBV7-9	-	-	TRBJ2-5	CASSSWTGRGQETQYF	TGTGCCAGCAGCTCCTGGACAGGGAGGGGACAAGAGACCCAGTACTTC
TRBV7-6	-	-	TRBJ2-3	CASSPEASGTDTQYF	TGTGCCAGCAGCCCCGAGGCTAGCGGCACAGATACGCAGTATTTT
TRBV16	-	-	TRBJ1-5	CASSQFETDSNQPQHF	TGTGCCAGCAGCCAATTTGAAACAGATAGCAATCAGCCCCAGCATTTT
TRBV9	-	-	TRBJ1-1	CASSATEGTEAFF	TGTGCCAGCAGCGCCACAGAGGGGACTGAAGCTTTCTTT
TRBV13	-	TRBD2	TRBJ2-1	CASSFRGGNEQFF	TGTGCCAGCAGCTTTCGCGGGGGCAATGAGCAGTTCTTC
TRBV27	-	-	TRBJ2-7	CASSLGIPTTYEQYF	TGTGCCAGCAGTTTGGGGATCCCCACTACTTACGAGCAGTACTTC
TRBV13	-	TRBD1	TRBJ2-3	CASSLGDRERTDTQYF	TGTGCCAGCAGCTTAGGGGACAGGGAGCGGACAGATACGCAGTATTTT
TRBV9	-	-	TRBJ1-5	CASSVGEGGQPQHF	TGTGCCAGCAGCGTAGGTGAGGGTGGCCAGCCCCAGCATTTT
TRBV4-1	-	TRBD2	TRBJ2-2	CASSQVVAGGGELFF	TGCGCCAGCAGCCAAGTAGTAGCGGGAGGCGGGGAGCTGTTTTTT
TRBV27	-	TRBD2	TRBJ2-1	CASTPRAGGQEQFF	TGTGCCAGCACCCCGCGGGCGGGAGGGCAAGAGCAGTTCTTC
TRBV4-2	-	TRBD1	TRBJ2-7	CASSQEDRGASEQYF	TGTGCCAGCAGCCAAGAGGACAGGGGGGCGAGTGAGCAGTACTTC
TRBV6-6	-	TRBD1	TRBJ2-7	CASSYSQGGNEQYF	TGTGCCAGCAGTTACTCACAGGGGGGCAACGAGCAGTACTTC
TRBV27	-	TRBD2	TRBJ2-7	CASSVSGSYEQYF	TGTGCCAGCAGTGTTAGCGGGAGCTACGAGCAGTACTTC
TRBV10-3	-	-	TRBJ1-1	CAISESTANTEAFF	TGTGCCATCAGTGAATCCACAGCGAACACTGAAGCTTTCTTT
TRBV18	-	-	TRBJ2-4	CASSRELDLGIQYF	TGTGCCAGCTCACGGGAGCTCGATCTAGGCATTCAGTACTTC
TRBV7-9	-	TRBD2	TRBJ2-7	CASSFGWASGNEQYF	TGTGCCAGCAGCTTTGGTTGGGCTAGCGGGAACGAGCAGTACTTC
TRBV30	-	-	TRBJ2-1	CACWDGKWEQFF	TGTGCCTGTTGGGACGGCAAGTGGGAGCAGTTCTTC
TRBV2	once	-	TRBJ2-7	CASVNPVSYEQYF	TGTGCCAGCGTGAATCCAGTCTCCTACGAGCAGTACTTC
TRBV11-2	-	-	TRBJ1-2	CASSLGSPRSNYGYTF	TGTGCCAGCAGCTTAGGGTCACCCCGTTCTAACTATGGCTACACCTTC
TRBV15	-	TRBD2	TRBJ2-3	CATSRSASGTTDTQYF	TGTGCCACCAGCAGATCGGCTAGCGGAACCACAGATACGCAGTATTTT
TRBV7-9	-	TRBD1	TRBJ2-2	CATKPFRGRVDTGELFF	TGTGCCACGAAGCCCTTCAGGGGGCGTGTGGACACCGGGGAGCTGTTTTTT
TRBV15	-	-	TRBJ1-4	CATLNPAATNEKLFF	TGTGCCACCCTCAACCCCGCTGCAACTAATGAAAAACTGTTTTTT
TRBV6-6	-	-	TRBJ2-7	CASSIQVAYEQYF	TGTGCCAGCAGCATCCAGGTTGCCTACGAGCAGTACTTC
TRBV27	-	-	TRBJ2-3	CASSSLDLLLADTQYF	TGTGCCAGCAGTTCCTTGGACCTCCTGCTCGCAGATACGCAGTATTTT
TRBV9	few	-	TRBJ1-1	CASSPGFVGTEAFF	TGTGCCAGCAGCCCAGGGTTTGTCGGCACTGAAGCTTTCTTT
TRBV7-9	-	TRBD1	TRBJ2-1	CASSSGTAYDYEQFF	TGTGCCAGCAGCTCCGGGACAGCCTATGACTATGAGCAGTTCTTC